This T cell receptor (beta chain) was found in a study of siplizumab effects on memory and regulatory T cells. Broader study findings: Controls had 25% to 30% Treg-derived mappable alloreactive CD4+ clones on average, versus approximately 70% with siplizumab.

Trimming cost V 8 bases and J 3 bases, with 16 bases left between them. Germline CDR1 reads LNHDA; CDR2 reads SQIVND (reference sequence). This CDR3 contains 15 residues. Here immunoSEQ multiplex PCR was the method, and the copy in TCRdb shows in-frame clones only, minus some. The top ten clones hold 15% of a sample with about 87,000 clones, 80% to 90% of them seen once. As regards this clone: Antigen: not known.

V usage is TRBV19 and J usage is TRBJ2-2; D is possibly TRBD1 or TRBD2 (5 bases each). This clonotype was obtained from a human donor in good health. The sequenced material came from CD4+ T cells sorted from blood. CDR3 nucleotide sequence: TGTGCCAGTCGTAGCTGGGACGGGTACACCGGGGAGCTGTTTTTT. The encoded protein is CASRSWDGYTGELFF.